What follows are 17 T cell receptor beta chains derived from one specimen sequenced in a study of CD8 T cells in ankylosing spondylitis. The study's findings and limits: About 8 highly homologous variants made up a TCR beta motif that seemed to typify ankylosing spondylitis blood.

These receptors have no identified antigens. Using its own MiXCR run on the 5' RACE reads, TCRdb lists one record per CDR3 protein. The sample consists of around 770,000 distinct CDR3 sequences, roughly 19% of them appearing once. Input material: blood, either unsorted or a sorted T cell fraction (not recorded which). Receptor source: a male donor with ankylosing spondylitis.

The genes are TRBV3-1 and TRBJ1-1; TRBD1 is a possible D gene (5 bases). Germline CDR1 LGHDT, CDR2 YNNKEL (reference sequence). The CDR3 covers 16 residues. V was shortened by 4 bases and J by 2 bases, with 17 bases between the two germline ends. The CDR3 nucleotides are TGTGCCAGCAGCCGGGTAGGGGAATGGAGAAACACTGAAGCTTTCTTT. Translation: CASSRVGEWRNTEAFF.

This clonotype was counted a few times. The rearrangement uses TRBV7-2 and TRBJ2-7; 12 nucleotides align to TRBD1. The V gene end was trimmed by 5 bases and the J gene end by 6 bases; junction bases not matched to a gene: 5. This CDR3 contains 14 residues. In germline, CDR1 is SGHTA, CDR2 FQGNSA. The CDR3, as DNA: TGTGCCAGCAGCACCCGGGACAGGGGGCTCGAGCAGTACTTC. Its protein product is CASSTRDRGLEQYF.

This chain joins TRBV4-3 and TRBJ2-2; D call uncertain. V was cut by 0 bases and J by 7 bases, with 12 bases left in between. CDR1 LGHNA and CDR2 YSLEER come from the germline V gene. The CDR3 has 15 residues. The CDR3 here is CASSQDPGLVGELFF. The CDR3 DNA is TGCGCCAGCAGCCAAGATCCAGGTTTGGTCGGGGAGCTGTTTTTT.

This rearrangement joins TRBV5-1 to TRBJ2-7, with TRBD1 as a possible D gene (5 bases). The germline V and J ends were trimmed by 5 bases and 0 bases, with 9 bases remaining between them. The CDR3 has 13 residues. Germline V gene lookup returns CDR1 SGHRS and CDR2 YFSETQ. DNA for the CDR3: TGCGCCAGCAGACTGGACAACTCCTACGAGCAGTACTTC. Protein: CASRLDNSYEQYF.

This clonotype was picked up a small number of times. The genes are TRBV12-3 or TRBV12-4 and TRBJ2-2; maybe TRBD1 (6 bases). The ends were cut back, 3 bases at V and 3 bases at J, with 11 bases in the middle. This CDR3 comprises 15 residues. CDR3 nucleotide sequence: TGTGCCAGCAGTTTTCCGGGACACTACACCGGGGAGCTGTTTTTT. Translated: CASSFPGHYTGELFF.

The rearrangement uses TRBV5-5 and TRBJ2-7; D is ambiguous. This CDR3 is built from 15 residues. Trimming shortened V by 0 bases and J by 0 bases, and 10 bases separated the two germline ends. Germline-derived CDR1 and CDR2 are SGHKS and YYEKEE (reference sequence). The CDR3 nucleotides are TGTGCCAGCAGCTTGGTAGCCAAAAGCTCCTACGAGCAGTACTTC. It codes for CASSLVAKSSYEQYF.

V gene TRBV7-9 combines with J gene TRBJ2-2; 11 bases match TRBD2. The J segment lost 3 bases and the V segment lost 5 bases, leaving 8 bases of the junction unmatched. This CDR3 comprises 17 residues. CDR1 and CDR2 (germline): SEHNR, FQNEAQ (reference sequence). CDR3 sequence: CASSTITGLADTGELFF. CDR3 sequence (DNA): TGTGCCAGCAGCACCATTACGGGACTAGCGGACACCGGGGAGCTGTTTTTT.

The sample holds a few counts of this clonotype. The genes are TRBV12-3 or TRBV12-4 and TRBJ2-1; D gene ambiguous. The CDR3 length is 11 residues. Trimming took 5 bases from V and 6 from J, leaving 5 bases between them. In DNA, the CDR3 is TGTGCCAGCAGTAAGGCCAATGAGCAGTTCTTC. It encodes CASSKANEQFF.

A few counts support this clonotype. The chain combines TRBV4-3 with TRBJ1-4; D unclear. The CDR3 runs 19 residues. CDR1 LGHNA and CDR2 YSLEER come from the germline V gene. The V gene lost 0 bases and the J gene lost 0 bases, with 17 bases spanning the gap. CDR3 DNA sequence: TGCGCCAGCAGCCAAGAAAAGGTTGGGTGGATGGCAACTAATGAAAAACTGTTTTTT. Protein sequence: CASSQEKVGWMATNEKLFF.

The V call is TRBV7-6, the J call TRBJ2-1; D may be TRBD2 (6 bases). Trimming pared 4 bases from V and 9 bases from J, leaving 13 bases between. From germline, CDR1 is SGHVS and CDR2 FNYEAQ. This CDR3 spans 13 amino acids. CDR3 residues: CASSSRGSGEQFF. As DNA, the CDR3 is TGTGCCAGCAGCTCTCGGGGGAGCGGTGAGCAGTTCTTC. Using reference TRBV7-6 and TRBJ2-1 for the parts outside the CDR3, the full variable domain is GAGVSQSPRYKVTKRGQDVALRCDPISGHVSLYWYRQALGQGPEFLTYFNYEAQQDKSGLPNDRFSAERPEGSISTLTIQRTEQRDSAMYRCASSSRGSGEQFFGPGTRLTVL.

The chain couples TRBV12-3 or TRBV12-4 to TRBJ1-1, with D possibly TRBD1 on 5 matching bases. The germline V and J ends were trimmed by 2 bases and 2 bases, with 9 bases remaining between them. CDR3 length equals 14 residues. CDR3 in amino acids: CASSLSRANTEAFF. The CDR3 DNA follows: TGTGCCAGCAGTTTAAGCAGGGCAAACACTGAAGCTTTCTTT.

This clonotype was detected a few times. This rearrangement joins TRBV7-9 to TRBJ1-1; the match to TRBD1 covers 7 bases. V was clipped by 11 bases and J by 2 bases; unmatched bases: 11. Per the germline V gene, CDR1 is SEHNR and CDR2 is FQNEAQ (reference sequence). The CDR3 covers 14 residues. CDR3 sequence (DNA): TGTGCCTCGCGGGCGGACAGGAGTAACACTGAAGCTTTCTTT. It translates to CASRADRSNTEAFF.

This clonotype has a handful of counts. The V call is TRBV20-1, the J call TRBJ2-1, with TRBD2 identical over 8 bases. Per germline, CDR1 DFQATT and CDR2 SNEGSKA (reference sequence). V was clipped by 6 bases and J by 8 bases; unmatched bases: 6. The CDR3 runs 12 residues. Here the CDR3 DNA reads TGCAGTGCGGGGACTAGGGCCTATGAGCAGTTCTTC. It codes for CSAGTRAYEQFF.

This chain connects TRBV3-1 to TRBJ2-1, with 10 nucleotides matching TRBD2. The V and J ends lost 3 bases and 5 bases, in that order; junction bases with no gene match: 4. Germline V gene data show CDR1 as LGHDT and CDR2 as YNNKEL (reference sequence). The CDR3 loop spans 15 amino acids. The CDR3 sequence: CASSQGTSDHNEQFF. The CDR3 coding sequence is TGTGCCAGCAGCCAGGGGACTAGCGATCACAATGAGCAGTTCTTC.

This clonotype was observed a handful of times. The chain couples TRBV25-1 to TRBJ1-5; D ambiguous. V lost 2 bases, J lost 3 bases, and 8 bases lay in between. The V gene's germline CDR1 is MGHDK and CDR2 SYGVNS. This CDR3 spans 14 amino acids. The CDR3 nucleotides read TGTGCCAGCAGTGAAGGGCAGGTCAATCAGCCCCAGCATTTT. Translation gives CASSEGQVNQPQHF.

This clonotype was recorded only once. The J gene is TRBJ2-7, the V gene TRBV20-1; the match to TRBD2 covers 7 bases. Looked up from germline, CDR1 is DFQATT and CDR2 is SNEGSKA (reference sequence). CDR3 length: 14 amino acids. V lost 5 bases, J lost 2 bases, and 9 bases stayed unmatched. CDR3: CSAPGGGPPYEQYF. CDR3 in DNA: TGCAGTGCTCCTGGGGGAGGGCCTCCCTACGAGCAGTACTTC.

The J gene is TRBJ1-1, the V gene TRBV12-1; the tabulated D call, TRBD1, remains unverified against the DNA. TRBV12-1 is given as a pseudogene. The CDR3 sequence is 21 residues long. In DNA form, the CDR3 reads TGTGCCAGCAGCTCTCCCAGGCAGGGGGCAAAAGGAGTCCGGGAGAACACTGAAGCTTTCTTT. It codes for CASSSPRQGAKGVRENTEAFF.